The clone carrying this TCR beta chain has a handful of counts. This record comes from a study of blood T cell repertoires in COVID-19. Germline CDR1 is MNHEY and CDR2 is SMNVEV (reference sequence). The CDR3 is 18 residues long. Trimming pared 8 bases from V and 2 bases from J, leaving 27 bases between. Libraries were prepared by immunoSEQ multiplex PCR; TCRdb keeps only in-frame clonotypes and omits some of them. The profile shows some 220,000 clones, approximately 85% of them singletons. The chain has TRBV27 and TRBJ1-2, with a tentative D call TRBD1 (5 bases). The sample comprised peripheral blood. This clonotype was obtained from a man in his fifties with acute or convalescent COVID-19. The CDR3 loop is CASPRAASRGRANYGYTF. CDR3 DNA: TGTGCCAGCCCAAGGGCGGCTTCTAGGGGCAGGGCGAACTATGGCTACACCTTC.